What follows is one TCR beta chain and its context. This entry comes from a study of blood T cell repertoires in COVID-19. For the study at large: Donors in the United States, Italy and Spain gave samples during acute or convalescent COVID-19.

As processed by the authors: Quantification of nucleated cells was approximated via reference gene primer amplification. TCRdb's copy holds only in-frame clones and misses some; the assay was immunoSEQ multiplex PCR. The V and J calls and clone size come from that table; D and trimming were worked out from the DNA. This sample has approximately 220,000 clones; around nine tenths occur once, and the top ten carry around 4%. There are 15 residues in the CDR3. Germline CDR1 is LGHNA and CDR2 is YSLEER. V was cut by 4 bases and J by 0 bases, with 13 bases left in between. The participants were between roughly 18 and 89 years old and came from fewer than 25 US areas.

The receptor's source is a woman aged 25 to 39 with acute COVID-19. V usage is TRBV4-3 and J usage is TRBJ2-7; D uncertain. Material: PBMCs or T cells enriched from blood (not recorded which). CDR3 sequence reads: CASSLDPTNSYEQYF. The CDR3 nucleotides are TGCGCCAGCAGCCTCGACCCGACAAACTCCTACGAGCAGTACTTC.